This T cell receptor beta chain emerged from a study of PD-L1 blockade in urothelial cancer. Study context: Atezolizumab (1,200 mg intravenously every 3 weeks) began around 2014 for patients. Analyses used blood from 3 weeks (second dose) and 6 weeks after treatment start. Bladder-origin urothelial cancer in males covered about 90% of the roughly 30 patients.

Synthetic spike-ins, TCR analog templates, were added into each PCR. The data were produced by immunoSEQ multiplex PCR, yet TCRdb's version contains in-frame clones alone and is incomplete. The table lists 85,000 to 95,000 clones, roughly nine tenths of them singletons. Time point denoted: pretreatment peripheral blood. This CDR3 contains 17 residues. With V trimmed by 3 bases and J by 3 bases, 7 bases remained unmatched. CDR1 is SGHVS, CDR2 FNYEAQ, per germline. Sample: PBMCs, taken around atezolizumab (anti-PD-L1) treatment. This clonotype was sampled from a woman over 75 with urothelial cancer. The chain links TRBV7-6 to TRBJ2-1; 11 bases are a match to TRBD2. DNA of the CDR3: TGTGCCAGCAGCTTTTCTGTCCTAGCGGGAGGCTACAATGAGCAGTTCTTC. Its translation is CASSFSVLAGGYNEQFF.